The subject of this entry is one T cell receptor (beta chain). Its antigen is currently unknown. The data were obtained in a study of vaccination and CD4 T cells after COVID-19. Regarding the study as a whole: The researchers studied relatively few convalescent patients and omitted early post-infection timepoints. Within convalescent individuals, 304 out of 307 vaccine-specific clones proved to be spike mono-reactive. Median numbers of SARS-CoV-2-reactive clonotypes increased from around 20 to 38 (not a significant change).

Trimming cost V 4 bases and J 6 bases, with 20 bases left between them. Germline CDR1 reads SGHNT; CDR2 reads YYREEE (reference sequence). CDR3 length: 15 amino acids. Treatment in this sample: approximately nine-day PBMC culture with coronavirus spike peptide pools or control peptides (ViraFEST assay). Culture of under 2.5 million PBMCs per well took place with roughly 10 IU/ml IL-2 and about 10 ug/ml peptide pools. An Oncomine TCR Beta short-read assay was used to sequence the DNA from cultured CD4+ T cells. MiXCR, run by TCRdb on the PCR reads, gives a single entry per CDR3 protein. This sample has about 12,000 distinct CDR3 sequences, with 44% found just once.

The chain carries TRBV5-4 and TRBJ2-7, with a tentative D call TRBD2 (6 bases). Source material: cultured CD4+ T cells from blood. The source of this sequence is a human donor with COVID-19. The CDR3 is CASSPEGLTWGEQYF. For the CDR3, the DNA is TGTGCCAGCAGCCCCGAAGGACTAACTTGGGGCGAGCAGTACTTC.